This record covers a single T cell receptor beta chain. What it binds is not known. This sample is drawn from a study of graft-versus-host responses after intestinal transplantation. Overall study context: Each transplant was multivisceral, liver-intestinal, or isolated intestinal. After anti-thymocyte globulin induction, recipients took tacrolimus and steroids for approximately three years. The study's findings and limits: Declines in HvG clones occurring early post-transplant were associated with peak circulating GvH clone levels.

Clones were sequenced by immunoSEQ multiplex PCR, and TCRdb holds only the in-frame ones, with some missing. The sample shows approximately 85,000 clones, 75% to 95% of them seen only once. The germline V gene encodes CDR1 MGHDK and CDR2 SYGVNS. The CDR3 runs to 14 residues. V shed 4 bases and J 8 bases; nucleotides not matched to a gene: 9. The input for sequencing was unstimulated CD8+ T cells sorted from spleen or lymph node cells, taken before transplant. The sequence derives from a human donor who was the organ donor for an intestinal transplant. The V gene is TRBV25-1, the J gene TRBJ1-2, with TRBD1 matching over 8 bases. Here the CDR3 reads CASSAGTGIVGYTF. The CDR3 DNA reads as TGTGCCAGCAGTGCAGGGACAGGCATTGTAGGCTACACCTTC.